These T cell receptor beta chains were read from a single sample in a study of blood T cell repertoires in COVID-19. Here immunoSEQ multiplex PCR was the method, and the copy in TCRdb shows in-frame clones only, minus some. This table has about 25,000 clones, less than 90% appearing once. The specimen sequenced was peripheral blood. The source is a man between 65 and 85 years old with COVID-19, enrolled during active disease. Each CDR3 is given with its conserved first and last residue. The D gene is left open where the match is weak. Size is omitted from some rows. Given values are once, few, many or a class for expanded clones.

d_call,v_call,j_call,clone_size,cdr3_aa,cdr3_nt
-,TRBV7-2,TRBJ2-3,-,CASSLKSVLGAVTDTQYF,TGTGCCAGCAGCTTAAAGTCGGTGCTGGGGGCGGTCACAGATACGCAGTATTTT
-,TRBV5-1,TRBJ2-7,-,CASSFGGRSYEQYF,TGCGCCAGCAGCTTTGGGGGCCGCTCCTACGAGCAGTACTTC
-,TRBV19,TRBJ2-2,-,CASSSSGLRGTGELFF,TGTGCCAGTAGTAGTTCAGGACTCCGGGGCACCGGGGAGCTGTTTTTT
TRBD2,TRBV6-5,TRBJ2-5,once,CASSTGLAGETQYF,TGTGCCAGCAGCACGGGACTAGCCGGGGAGACCCAGTACTTC
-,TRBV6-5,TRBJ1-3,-,CASEADLGGATIYF,TGTGCCAGCGAGGCGGACTTGGGGGGTGCCACCATATATTTT
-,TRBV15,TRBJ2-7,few,CATSRDQGGRAGEQYF,TGTGCCACCAGCAGAGATCAAGGGGGACGGGCGGGCGAGCAGTACTTC
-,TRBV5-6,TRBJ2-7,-,CASSRVLSYEQYF,TGTGCCAGCAGCCGGGTCCTCTCCTACGAGCAGTACTTC
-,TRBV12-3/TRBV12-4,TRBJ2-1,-,CASSLYGYNEQFF,TGTGCCAGCAGTTTATACGGGTACAATGAGCAGTTCTTC
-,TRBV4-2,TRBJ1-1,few,CASSQDRRAGENTEAFF,TGTGCCAGCAGCCAAGATCGGCGGGCAGGGGAGAACACTGAAGCTTTCTTT
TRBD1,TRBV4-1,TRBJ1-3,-,CASSQHRGSSGNTIYF,TGCGCCAGCAGCCAACACAGGGGATCGAGTGGAAACACCATATATTTT
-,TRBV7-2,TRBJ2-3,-,CASRPTRPDTQYF,TGTGCCAGCAGACCTACTAGACCAGATACGCAGTATTTT
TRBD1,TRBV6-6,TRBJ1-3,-,CASSYSRTGGNTIYF,TGTGCCAGCAGTTACTCGAGGACAGGCGGAAACACCATATATTTT
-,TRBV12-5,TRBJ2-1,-,CASGLTTNYPEQFF,TGTGCTAGTGGTTTGACAACGAACTACCCTGAGCAGTTCTTC
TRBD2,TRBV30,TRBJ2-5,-,CAWGGAGGKETQYF,TGTGCCTGGGGGGGCGCGGGAGGCAAAGAGACCCAGTACTTC
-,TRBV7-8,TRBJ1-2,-,CASSFGSYGYTF,TGTGCCAGCAGCTTTGGGAGCTATGGCTACACCTTC
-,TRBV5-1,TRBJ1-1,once,CASSGGNTEAFF,TGCGCCAGCTCCGGGGGTAACACTGAAGCTTTCTTT
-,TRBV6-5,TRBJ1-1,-,CASSRLDSSNTEAFF,TGTGCCAGCAGTCGGTTGGACAGTTCGAACACTGAAGCTTTCTTT
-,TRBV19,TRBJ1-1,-,CASSMNKNTEAFF,TGTGCCAGTAGTATGAACAAGAACACTGAAGCTTTCTTT
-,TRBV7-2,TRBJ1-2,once,CASSQYRAEPYNGYTF,TGTGCCAGCAGCCAGTACAGGGCCGAGCCCTATAACGGCTACACCTTC
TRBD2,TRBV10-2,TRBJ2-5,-,CASSDPAGGPQETQYF,TGCGCCAGCAGTGACCCAGCGGGGGGCCCACAAGAGACCCAGTACTTC
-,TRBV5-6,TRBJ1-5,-,CASSLWFGAGRNQPQHF,TGTGCCAGCAGCCTGTGGTTTGGGGCGGGGCGCAATCAGCCCCAGCATTTT
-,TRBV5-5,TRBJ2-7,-,CASSLDGLYEQYF,TGTGCCAGCAGCTTGGACGGTCTCTACGAGCAGTACTTC
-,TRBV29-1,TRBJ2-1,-,CSVEAGNSGSYNEQFF,TGCAGCGTTGAAGCGGGAAACAGTGGATCCTACAATGAGCAGTTCTTC
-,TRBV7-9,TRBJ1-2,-,CASSLDSDLYGYTF,TGTGCCAGCAGCTTGGACAGTGATCTTTATGGCTACACCTTC
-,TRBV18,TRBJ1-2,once,CASSPLPGQGYTF,TGTGCCAGCTCACCGCTTCCAGGGCAAGGCTACACCTTC
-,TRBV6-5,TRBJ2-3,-,CASSAQGTDTQYF,TGTGCCAGCAGCGCACAGGGTACAGATACGCAGTATTTT
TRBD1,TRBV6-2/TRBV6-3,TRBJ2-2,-,CASSYRRDRRPGELFF,TGTGCCAGCAGTTACCGGCGGGACAGGCGCCCTGGGGAGCTGTTTTTT
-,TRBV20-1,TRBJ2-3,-,CSAEKDTQYF,TGCAGTGCTGAGAAAGATACGCAGTATTTT
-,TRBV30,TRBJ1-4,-,CVVLGGEKLFF,TGTGTAGTCCTCGGCGGGGAAAAACTGTTTTTT
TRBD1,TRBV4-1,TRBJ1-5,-,CASSQGWDRVINQPQHF,TGCGCCAGCAGCCAAGGTTGGGACAGGGTCATCAATCAGCCCCAGCATTTT
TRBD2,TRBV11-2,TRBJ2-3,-,CASSSTSGTSVAQYF,TGTGCCAGCAGTTCTACCAGCGGGACTAGCGTCGCGCAGTATTTT
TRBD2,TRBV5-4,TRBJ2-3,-,CASSPGTSGSLGTDTQYF,TGTGCCAGCAGCCCCGGGACTAGCGGGAGTTTGGGCACAGATACGCAGTATTTT
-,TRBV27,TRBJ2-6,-,CASSSNSGANVLTF,TGTGCCAGCAGTTCCAACTCTGGGGCCAACGTCCTGACTTTC
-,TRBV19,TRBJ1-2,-,CASMGGTALYGYTF,TGTGCCAGTATGGGGGGGACTGCCTTATATGGCTACACCTTC
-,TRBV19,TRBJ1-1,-,CASSIVERANTEAFF,TGTGCCAGTAGTATAGTTGAGAGGGCGAACACTGAAGCTTTCTTT
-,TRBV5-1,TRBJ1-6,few,CASSFTGPSDYSPLHF,TGCGCCAGCAGCTTTACAGGGCCCTCGGATTATTCACCCCTCCACTTT
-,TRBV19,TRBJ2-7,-,CASSITGTYEQYF,TGTGCCAGTAGTATTACCGGGACCTACGAGCAGTACTTC
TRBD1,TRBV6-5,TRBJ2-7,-,CASSYSRTGGVEQYF,TGTGCCAGCAGTTACTCCAGGACAGGGGGGGTCGAGCAGTACTTC
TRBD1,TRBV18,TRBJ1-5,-,CASSQGTGGNQPQHF,TGTGCCAGCTCACAGGGGACAGGGGGCAATCAGCCCCAGCATTTT
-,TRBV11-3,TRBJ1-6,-,CASSLAENSPLHF,TGTGCCAGCAGCTTAGCTGAGAATTCACCCCTCCACTTT
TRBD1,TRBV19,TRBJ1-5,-,CATADRGSILGFNQPQHF,TGTGCCACTGCTGACAGGGGGTCTATCCTGGGTTTCAATCAGCCCCAGCATTTT
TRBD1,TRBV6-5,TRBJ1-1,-,CASSYLWDRWNTEAFF,TGTGCCAGCAGTTACCTTTGGGACAGGTGGAACACTGAAGCTTTCTTT
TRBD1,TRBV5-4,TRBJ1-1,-,CASSFGTGNTEAFF,TGTGCCAGCAGCTTCGGGACAGGAAACACTGAAGCTTTCTTT
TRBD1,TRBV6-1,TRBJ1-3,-,CASSDPGQTTSGNTIYF,TGTGCCAGCAGTGATCCGGGACAGACAACTTCTGGAAACACCATATATTTT
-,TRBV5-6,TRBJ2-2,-,CASRLQSGWGTGELFF,TGTGCCAGCAGGTTGCAATCGGGGTGGGGCACCGGGGAGCTGTTTTTT
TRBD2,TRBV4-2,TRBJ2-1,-,CASSHGLAGGEDEQFF,TGTGCCAGCAGCCACGGACTAGCGGGCGGTGAGGATGAGCAGTTCTTC
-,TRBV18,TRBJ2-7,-,CASSVGQNYEQYF,TGTGCCAGCTCGGTTGGACAGAACTACGAGCAGTACTTC
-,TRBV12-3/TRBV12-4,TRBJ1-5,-,CASSGGGNQPQHF,TGTGCCAGCAGTGGGGGGGGGAATCAGCCCCAGCATTTT
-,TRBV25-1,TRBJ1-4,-,CASSLDRTSSNEKLFF,TGTGCCAGCAGCCTCGATCGGACATCTTCTAATGAAAAACTGTTTTTT
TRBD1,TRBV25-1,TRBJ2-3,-,CASRVTGAGDTQYF,TGTGCCAGCAGGGTCACAGGGGCCGGAGATACGCAGTATTTT
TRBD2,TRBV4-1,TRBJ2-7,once,CASSQEPEGLGSYEQYF,TGCGCCAGCAGCCAAGAGCCCGAGGGACTAGGTTCCTACGAGCAGTACTTC
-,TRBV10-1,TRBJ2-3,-,CASSEGSGENTQYF,TGCGCCAGCAGTGAAGGGTCGGGGGAAAATACGCAGTATTTT
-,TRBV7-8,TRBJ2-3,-,CASSSPPGVTDTQYF,TGTGCCAGCAGCTCTCCACCGGGGGTCACAGATACGCAGTATTTT
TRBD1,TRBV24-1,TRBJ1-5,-,CATSSSQGTSNQPQHF,TGTGCCACCAGTTCCTCACAGGGGACTAGCAATCAGCCCCAGCATTTT
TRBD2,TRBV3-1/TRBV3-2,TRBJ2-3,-,CASSPGLAGDSGTQYF,TGTGCCAGCAGCCCGGGACTAGCGGGAGACTCAGGTACGCAGTATTTT
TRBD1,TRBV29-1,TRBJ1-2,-,CSVATGGYGYTF,TGCAGCGTCGCGACAGGGGGCTATGGCTACACCTTC
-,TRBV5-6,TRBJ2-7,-,CASSPGRAYEQYF,TGTGCCAGCAGCCCCGGCAGGGCCTACGAGCAGTACTTC